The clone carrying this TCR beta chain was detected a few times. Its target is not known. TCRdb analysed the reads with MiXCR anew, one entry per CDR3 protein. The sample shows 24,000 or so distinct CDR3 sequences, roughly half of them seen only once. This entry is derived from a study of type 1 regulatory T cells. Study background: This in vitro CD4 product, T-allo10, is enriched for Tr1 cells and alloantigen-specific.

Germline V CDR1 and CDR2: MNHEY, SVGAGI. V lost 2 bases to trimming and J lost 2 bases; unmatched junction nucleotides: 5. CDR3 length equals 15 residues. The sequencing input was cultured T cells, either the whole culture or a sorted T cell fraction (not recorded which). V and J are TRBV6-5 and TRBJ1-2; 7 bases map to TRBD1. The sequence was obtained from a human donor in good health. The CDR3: CASSYRTGDNYGYTF. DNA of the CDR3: TGTGCCAGCAGTTACCGGACAGGCGACAACTATGGCTACACCTTC.